The rows below give T cell receptor beta chains drawn from one sample of a study of shared clonotypes between healthy human individuals. Some clones are missing from TCRdb's copy, which holds only in-frame ones; the method was immunoSEQ multiplex PCR. The sample lists 640,000 or so clones, roughly 70% seen once, with about 2% in the top ten. Sequenced: memory CD4+ T cells sorted from blood. These receptors were obtained from a woman younger than 45 in good health. CDR3s include the opening cysteine and the closing phenylalanine or tryptophan. D genes are given only for firm matches. Clone size is stated in some rows and not others, as once, few, many or a class when expanded.

clone size	D gene	V gene	J gene	CDR3 protein	CDR3 DNA
.	TRBD2	TRBV7-9	TRBJ2-1	CASSLQAGERNEQFF	TGTGCCAGCAGCTTGCAAGCGGGAGAGAGAAATGAGCAGTTCTTC
.	.	TRBV19	TRBJ2-7	CASSARFGGTYEQYF	TGTGCCAGTAGTGCGCGCTTCGGGGGTACCTACGAGCAGTACTTC
.	TRBD2	TRBV30	TRBJ2-5	CAWSLGGYRETQYF	TGTGCCTGGAGTCTCGGGGGGTATCGGGAGACCCAGTACTTC
once	.	TRBV14	TRBJ1-1	CASSQLGATAFF	TGTGCCAGCAGCCAATTGGGGGCAACGGCTTTCTTT
many	.	TRBV2	TRBJ2-6	CASSERAGANVLTF	TGTGCCAGCAGTGAACGGGCTGGGGCCAACGTCCTGACTTTC
few	.	TRBV12-2	TRBJ2-4	CARPRRVAKNIQYF	TGTGCAAGACCTCGTAGAGTAGCCAAAAACATTCAGTACTTC
.	.	TRBV19	TRBJ2-6	CASSMSAGSGANVLTF	TGTGCCAGTAGTATGAGTGCGGGCTCTGGGGCCAACGTCCTGACTTTC
.	.	TRBV7-9	TRBJ2-7	CASNRGGLGEQYF	TGTGCCAGCAATAGAGGAGGGTTGGGGGAGCAGTACTTC
.	.	TRBV5-1	TRBJ2-3	CASGGDYTDTQYF	TGCGCCAGCGGCGGGGATTACACAGATACGCAGTATTTT
.	TRBD2	TRBV28	TRBJ2-5	CASSSLTSGWETQYF	TGTGCCAGCAGTTCTTTGACTAGCGGGTGGGAGACCCAGTACTTC
.	TRBD1	TRBV29-1	TRBJ2-2	CSVAGGTGELFF	TGCAGCGTAGCAGGGGGAACCGGGGAGCTGTTTTTT
.	.	TRBV11-2	TRBJ1-2	CASSLAGESGYTF	TGTGCCAGCAGCTTAGCAGGGGAAAGTGGCTACACCTTC
.	.	TRBV25-1	TRBJ2-3	CASSEPQAGVTQYF	TGTGCCAGCAGTGAACCCCAGGCTGGGGTTACGCAGTATTTT
.	TRBD2	TRBV14	TRBJ2-2	CASRSGVSNTGELFF	TGTGCCAGCAGAAGCGGGGTTTCGAACACCGGGGAGCTGTTTTTT
.	.	TRBV12-5	TRBJ2-1	CASGLVLDSSLNEQFF	TGTGCTAGTGGTTTGGTATTGGACTCCAGCCTCAATGAGCAGTTCTTC
.	.	TRBV5-1	TRBJ2-1	CASSLASGSYNEQFF	TGCGCCAGCAGCTTGGCCTCGGGGTCCTACAATGAGCAGTTCTTC
.	TRBD1	TRBV5-4	TRBJ1-2	CASSLERGQGDGYTF	TGTGCCAGCAGCTTGGAGAGGGGGCAGGGTGATGGCTACACCTTC
.	TRBD2	TRBV5-1	TRBJ2-2	CASSLGGRANTGELFF	TGCGCCAGCAGCTTGGGCGGGAGGGCCAACACCGGGGAGCTGTTTTTT
.	.	TRBV6-6	TRBJ2-2	CASRRFAGELFF	TGTGCCAGCAGACGGTTCGCCGGGGAGCTGTTTTTT
.	.	TRBV6-5	TRBJ1-2	CASSYSNPGFGYGYTF	TGTGCCAGCAGTTACTCGAATCCAGGGTTTGGCTATGGCTACACCTTC
.	TRBD1	TRBV7-2	TRBJ2-3	CASTPRTGVGTDTQYF	TGTGCCAGCACCCCTAGGACAGGGGTGGGTACAGATACGCAGTATTTT
.	.	TRBV13	TRBJ2-5	CASSLLRATRGPPNF	TGTGCCAGCAGCTTATTAAGGGCGACGCGGGGCCCCCCAAACTTC
.	.	TRBV7-6	TRBJ2-7	CASSLAVGRGLYEQYF	TGTGCCAGCAGCTTAGCGGTAGGCAGGGGTCTCTACGAGCAGTACTTC